This T cell receptor beta chain was identified in a study of blood T cell repertoires in COVID-19. Per the study methods: Reference gene primer amplification gave estimated nucleated cell counts. The protocol was immunoSEQ multiplex PCR, while the TCRdb copy is restricted to in-frame clones and leaves out a portion. The D gene and trimming were derived from the DNA, and the V and J assignments and clone size from that table. The table shows approximately 300,000 clones, with about 92% occurring only once. Allocation to cohorts depended on clinical history reported by the participants. Germline CDR1 is LGHNA and CDR2 is YNFKEQ. Trimming pared 1 base from V and 0 bases from J, leaving 10 bases between. The CDR3 is 16 residues long.

V and J are TRBV4-2 and TRBJ1-5; D is unresolved. This sequence was found in a woman in her 30s who had recovered from COVID-19. The sequencing input was PBMCs or T cells enriched from blood (not recorded which). The CDR3 region has the DNA TGTGCCAGCAGCCAAGTTGGCAGGTATAGCAATCAGCCCCAGCATTTT. It codes for CASSQVGRYSNQPQHF.